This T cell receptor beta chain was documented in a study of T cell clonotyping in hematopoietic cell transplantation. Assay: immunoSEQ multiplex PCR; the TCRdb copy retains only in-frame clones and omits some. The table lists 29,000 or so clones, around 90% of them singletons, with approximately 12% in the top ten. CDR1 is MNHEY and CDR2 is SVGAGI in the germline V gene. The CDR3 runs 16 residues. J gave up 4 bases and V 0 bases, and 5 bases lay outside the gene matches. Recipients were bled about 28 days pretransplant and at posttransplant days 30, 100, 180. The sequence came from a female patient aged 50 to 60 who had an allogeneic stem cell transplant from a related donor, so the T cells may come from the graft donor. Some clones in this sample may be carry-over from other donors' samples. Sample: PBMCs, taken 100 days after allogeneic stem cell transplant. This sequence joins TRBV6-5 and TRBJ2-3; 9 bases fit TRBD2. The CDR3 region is CASSYSSGGTSDTQYF. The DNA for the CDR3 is TGTGCCAGCAGTTACTCTAGCGGGGGAACATCAGATACGCAGTATTTT.